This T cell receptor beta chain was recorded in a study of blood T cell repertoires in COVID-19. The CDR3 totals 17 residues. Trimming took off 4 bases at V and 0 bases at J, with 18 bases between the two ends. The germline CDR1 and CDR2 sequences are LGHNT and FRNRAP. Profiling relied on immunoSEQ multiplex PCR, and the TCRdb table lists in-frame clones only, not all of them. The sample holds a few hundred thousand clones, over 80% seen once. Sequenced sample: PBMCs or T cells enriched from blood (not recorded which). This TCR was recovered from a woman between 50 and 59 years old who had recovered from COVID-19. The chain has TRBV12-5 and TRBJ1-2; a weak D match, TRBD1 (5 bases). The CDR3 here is CASGSLMTATPNYGYTF. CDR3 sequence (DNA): TGTGCTAGTGGTTCCCTAATGACAGCAACCCCTAACTATGGCTACACCTTC.